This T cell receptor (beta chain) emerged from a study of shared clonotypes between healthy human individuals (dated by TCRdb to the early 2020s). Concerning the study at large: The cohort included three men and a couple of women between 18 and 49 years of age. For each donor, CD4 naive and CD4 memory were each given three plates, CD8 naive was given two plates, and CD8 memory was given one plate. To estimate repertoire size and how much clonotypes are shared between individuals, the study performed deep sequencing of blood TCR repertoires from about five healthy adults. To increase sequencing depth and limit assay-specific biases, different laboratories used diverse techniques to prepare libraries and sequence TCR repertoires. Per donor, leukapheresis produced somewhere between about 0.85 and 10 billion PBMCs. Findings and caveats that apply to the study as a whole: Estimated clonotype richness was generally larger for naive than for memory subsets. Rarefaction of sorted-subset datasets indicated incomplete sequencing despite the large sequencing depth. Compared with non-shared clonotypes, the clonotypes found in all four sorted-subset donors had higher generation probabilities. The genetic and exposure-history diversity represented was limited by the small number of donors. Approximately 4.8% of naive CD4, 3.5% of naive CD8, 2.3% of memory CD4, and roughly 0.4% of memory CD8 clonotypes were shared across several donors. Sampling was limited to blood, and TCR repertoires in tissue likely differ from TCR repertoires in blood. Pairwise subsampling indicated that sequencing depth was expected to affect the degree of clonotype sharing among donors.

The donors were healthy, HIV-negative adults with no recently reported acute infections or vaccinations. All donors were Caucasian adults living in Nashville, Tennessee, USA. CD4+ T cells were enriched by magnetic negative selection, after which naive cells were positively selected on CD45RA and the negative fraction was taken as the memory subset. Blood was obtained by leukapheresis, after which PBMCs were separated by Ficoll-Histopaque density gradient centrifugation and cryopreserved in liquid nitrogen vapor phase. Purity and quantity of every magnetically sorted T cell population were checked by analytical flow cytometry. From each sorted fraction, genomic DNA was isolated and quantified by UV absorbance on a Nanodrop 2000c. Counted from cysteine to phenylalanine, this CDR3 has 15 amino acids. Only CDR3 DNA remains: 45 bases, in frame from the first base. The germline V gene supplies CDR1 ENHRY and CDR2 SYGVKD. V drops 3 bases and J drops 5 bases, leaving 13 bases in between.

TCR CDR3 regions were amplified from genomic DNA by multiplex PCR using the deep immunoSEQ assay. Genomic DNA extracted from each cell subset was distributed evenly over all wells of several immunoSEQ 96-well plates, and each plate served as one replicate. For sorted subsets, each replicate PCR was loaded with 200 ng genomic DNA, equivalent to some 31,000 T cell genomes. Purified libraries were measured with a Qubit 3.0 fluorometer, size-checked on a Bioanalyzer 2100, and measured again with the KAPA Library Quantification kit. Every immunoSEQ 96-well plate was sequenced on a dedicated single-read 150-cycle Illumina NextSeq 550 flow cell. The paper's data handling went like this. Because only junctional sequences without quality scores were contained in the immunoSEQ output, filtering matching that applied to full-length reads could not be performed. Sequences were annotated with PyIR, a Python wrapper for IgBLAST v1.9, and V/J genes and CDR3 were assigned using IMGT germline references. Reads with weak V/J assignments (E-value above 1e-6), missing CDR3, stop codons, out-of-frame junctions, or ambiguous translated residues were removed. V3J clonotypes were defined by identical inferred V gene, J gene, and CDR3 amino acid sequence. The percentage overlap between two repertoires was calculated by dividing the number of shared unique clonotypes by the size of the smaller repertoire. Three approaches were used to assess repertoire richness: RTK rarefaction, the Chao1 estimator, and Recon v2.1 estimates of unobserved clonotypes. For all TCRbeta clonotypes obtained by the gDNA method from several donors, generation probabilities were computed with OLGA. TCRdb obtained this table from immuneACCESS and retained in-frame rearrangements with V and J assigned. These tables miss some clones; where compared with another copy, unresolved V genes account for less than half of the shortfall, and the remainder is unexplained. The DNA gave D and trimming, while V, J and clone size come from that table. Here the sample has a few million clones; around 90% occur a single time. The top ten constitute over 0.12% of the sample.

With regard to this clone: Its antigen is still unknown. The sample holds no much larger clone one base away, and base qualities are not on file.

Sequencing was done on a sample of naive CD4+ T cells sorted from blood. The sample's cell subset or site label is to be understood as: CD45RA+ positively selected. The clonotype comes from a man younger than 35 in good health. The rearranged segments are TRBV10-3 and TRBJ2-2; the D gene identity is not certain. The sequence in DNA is TGTGCCATCAGTGAAGGCGTAAAGGATACCGGGGAGCTGTTTTTT. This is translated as CAISEGVKDTGELFF.